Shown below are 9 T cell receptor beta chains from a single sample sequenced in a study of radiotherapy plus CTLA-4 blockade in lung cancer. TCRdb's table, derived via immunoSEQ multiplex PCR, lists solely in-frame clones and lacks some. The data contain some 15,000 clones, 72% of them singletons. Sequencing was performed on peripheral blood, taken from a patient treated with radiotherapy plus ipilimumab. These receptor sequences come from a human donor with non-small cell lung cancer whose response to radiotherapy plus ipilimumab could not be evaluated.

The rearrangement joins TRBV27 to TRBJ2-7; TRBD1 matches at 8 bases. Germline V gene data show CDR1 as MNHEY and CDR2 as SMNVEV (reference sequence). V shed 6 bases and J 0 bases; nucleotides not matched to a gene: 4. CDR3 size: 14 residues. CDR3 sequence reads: CASRMGQASYEQYF. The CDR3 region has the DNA TGTGCCAGCAGAATGGGACAGGCCTCCTACGAGCAGTACTTC.

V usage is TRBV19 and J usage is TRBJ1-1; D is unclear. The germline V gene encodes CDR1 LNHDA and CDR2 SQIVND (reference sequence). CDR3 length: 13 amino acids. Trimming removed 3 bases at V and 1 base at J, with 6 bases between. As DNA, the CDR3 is TGTGCCAGTAGTATGCAGGAGAACACTGAAGCTTTCTTT. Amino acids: CASSMQENTEAFF.

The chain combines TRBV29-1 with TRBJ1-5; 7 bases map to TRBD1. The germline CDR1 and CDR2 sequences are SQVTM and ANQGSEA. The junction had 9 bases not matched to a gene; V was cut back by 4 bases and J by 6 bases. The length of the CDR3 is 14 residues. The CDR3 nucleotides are TGCAGCGTTGCAGGAACAGGGGTAGGTCAGCCCCAGCATTTT. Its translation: CSVAGTGVGQPQHF.

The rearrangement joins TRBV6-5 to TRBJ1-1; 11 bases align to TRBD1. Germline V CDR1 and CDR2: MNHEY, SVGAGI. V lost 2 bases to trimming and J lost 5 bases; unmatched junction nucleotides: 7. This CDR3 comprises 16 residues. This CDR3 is CASSYGTGGISTEAFF. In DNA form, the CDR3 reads TGTGCCAGCAGTTACGGGACAGGGGGGATTTCGACTGAAGCTTTCTTT.

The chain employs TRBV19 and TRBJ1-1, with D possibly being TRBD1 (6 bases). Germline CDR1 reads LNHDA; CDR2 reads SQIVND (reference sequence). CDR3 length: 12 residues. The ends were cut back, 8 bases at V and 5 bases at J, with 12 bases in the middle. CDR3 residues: CASYREKTEAFF. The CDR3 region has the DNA TGTGCCAGTTACAGGGAAAAGACTGAAGCTTTCTTT.

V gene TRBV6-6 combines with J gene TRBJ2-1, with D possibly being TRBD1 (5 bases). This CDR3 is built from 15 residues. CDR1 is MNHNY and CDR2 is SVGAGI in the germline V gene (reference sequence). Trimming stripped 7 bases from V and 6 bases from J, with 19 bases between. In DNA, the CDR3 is TGTGCCAGCACCCAGGCAGGGAACCCCGCCAATGAGCAGTTCTTC. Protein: CASTQAGNPANEQFF.

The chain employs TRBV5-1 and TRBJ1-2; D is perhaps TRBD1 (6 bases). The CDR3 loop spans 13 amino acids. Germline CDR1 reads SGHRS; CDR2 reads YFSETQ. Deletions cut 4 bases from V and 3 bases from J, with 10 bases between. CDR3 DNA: TGCGCCAGCAGCCAACAGGGAGACTATGGCTACACCTTC. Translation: CASSQQGDYGYTF.

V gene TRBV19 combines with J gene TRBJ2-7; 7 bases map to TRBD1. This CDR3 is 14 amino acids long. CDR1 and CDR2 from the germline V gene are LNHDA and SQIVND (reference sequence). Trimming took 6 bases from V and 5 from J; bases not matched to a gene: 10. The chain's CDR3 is CASSFSGTVNEQYF. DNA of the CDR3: TGTGCCAGTAGCTTCTCCGGGACAGTAAACGAGCAGTACTTC.

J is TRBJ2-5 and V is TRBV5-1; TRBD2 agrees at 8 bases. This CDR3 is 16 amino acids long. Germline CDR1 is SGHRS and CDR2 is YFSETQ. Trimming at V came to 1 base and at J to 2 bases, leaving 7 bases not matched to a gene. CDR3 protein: CASSLNGGAGQETQYF. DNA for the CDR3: TGCGCCAGCAGCTTGAACGGGGGGGCAGGACAAGAGACCCAGTACTTC.